Considering frequency, the clone carrying this T cell receptor (beta chain) is medium-sized. This entry is derived from a study of T cell clusters in autoimmune cytopenias. One tube held mixed TRB-A and TRB-B primer pools for touch-down PCR. One entry per CDR3 protein, without DNA, is what TCRdb gives after re-calling the multiplex PCR reads. The sample data list roughly 4,200 distinct CDR3 sequences. TRB amplification used around 260 ng of peripheral blood genomic DNA. In addition, the sample was reused for a study of T cell repertoires in aging, cancer and after chemotherapy. That source notes: Healthy donors lost TCR diversity with age mainly through richness, cancer patients through richness and evenness.

This clonotype was sampled from a human donor in good health. The sequenced sample consisted of peripheral blood.

The CDR3 reads CASRDSSYEQYF. The chain joins TRBV27 to TRBJ2-7. The CDR3 is made up of 12 amino acids. The V gene's germline CDR1 is MNHEY and CDR2 SMNVEV (reference sequence).